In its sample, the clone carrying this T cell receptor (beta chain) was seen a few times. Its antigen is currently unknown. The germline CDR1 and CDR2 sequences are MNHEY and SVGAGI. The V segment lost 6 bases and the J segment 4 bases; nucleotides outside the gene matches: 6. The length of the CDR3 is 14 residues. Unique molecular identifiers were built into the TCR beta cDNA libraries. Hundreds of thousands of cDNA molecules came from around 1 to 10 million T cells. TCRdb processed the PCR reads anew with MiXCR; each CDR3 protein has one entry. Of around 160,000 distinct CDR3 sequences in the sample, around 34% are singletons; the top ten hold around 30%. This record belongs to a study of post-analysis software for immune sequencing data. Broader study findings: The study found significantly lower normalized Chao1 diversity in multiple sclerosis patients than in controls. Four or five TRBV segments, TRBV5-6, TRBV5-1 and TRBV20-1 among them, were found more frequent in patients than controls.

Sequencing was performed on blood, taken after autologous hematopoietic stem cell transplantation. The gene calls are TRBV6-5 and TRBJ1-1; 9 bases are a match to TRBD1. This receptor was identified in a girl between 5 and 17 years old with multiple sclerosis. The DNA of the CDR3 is TGTGCCAGCAGAGCCGGGACAGGGCTCACTGAAGCTTTCTTT. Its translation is CASRAGTGLTEAFF.